This TCR beta chain is from a study of neurological immune-mediated disorders. The study, taken as a whole, reports: The highest TCR clonal expansion occurred in HTLV-1-associated myelopathy; multiple sclerosis fell below healthy controls. The absence of any CDR3 amino acid sequence shared by expanded clones across subjects suggests that repertoires were private in all groups.

V was pared by 6 bases and J by 4 bases, with 15 bases between. This CDR3 is 14 amino acids long. The sample holds many counts of this clonotype. As yet, its antigen is unknown. Documented time point: longitudinal time-point 3. Volunteers attending a blood bank in Maryland, USA, served as healthy controls. The unsorted libraries were produced from 2 million PBMCs held at -80 C. Via MiXCR, TCRdb re-called the 5' RACE reads, giving one row per CDR3 protein. The repertoire has about 53,000 distinct CDR3 sequences, roughly 8% of them found once; the top ten carry 1.5% to 2%. The chain couples TRBV12-3 or TRBV12-4 to TRBJ1-1; D not certain. The TCR sequence derives from a woman in her thirties or forties in good health. The sequenced sample consisted of PBMCs. The CDR3 spells CASRTRESITEAFF. For the CDR3, the DNA is TGTGCCAGCAGGACCCGAGAATCGATCACTGAAGCTTTCTTT.